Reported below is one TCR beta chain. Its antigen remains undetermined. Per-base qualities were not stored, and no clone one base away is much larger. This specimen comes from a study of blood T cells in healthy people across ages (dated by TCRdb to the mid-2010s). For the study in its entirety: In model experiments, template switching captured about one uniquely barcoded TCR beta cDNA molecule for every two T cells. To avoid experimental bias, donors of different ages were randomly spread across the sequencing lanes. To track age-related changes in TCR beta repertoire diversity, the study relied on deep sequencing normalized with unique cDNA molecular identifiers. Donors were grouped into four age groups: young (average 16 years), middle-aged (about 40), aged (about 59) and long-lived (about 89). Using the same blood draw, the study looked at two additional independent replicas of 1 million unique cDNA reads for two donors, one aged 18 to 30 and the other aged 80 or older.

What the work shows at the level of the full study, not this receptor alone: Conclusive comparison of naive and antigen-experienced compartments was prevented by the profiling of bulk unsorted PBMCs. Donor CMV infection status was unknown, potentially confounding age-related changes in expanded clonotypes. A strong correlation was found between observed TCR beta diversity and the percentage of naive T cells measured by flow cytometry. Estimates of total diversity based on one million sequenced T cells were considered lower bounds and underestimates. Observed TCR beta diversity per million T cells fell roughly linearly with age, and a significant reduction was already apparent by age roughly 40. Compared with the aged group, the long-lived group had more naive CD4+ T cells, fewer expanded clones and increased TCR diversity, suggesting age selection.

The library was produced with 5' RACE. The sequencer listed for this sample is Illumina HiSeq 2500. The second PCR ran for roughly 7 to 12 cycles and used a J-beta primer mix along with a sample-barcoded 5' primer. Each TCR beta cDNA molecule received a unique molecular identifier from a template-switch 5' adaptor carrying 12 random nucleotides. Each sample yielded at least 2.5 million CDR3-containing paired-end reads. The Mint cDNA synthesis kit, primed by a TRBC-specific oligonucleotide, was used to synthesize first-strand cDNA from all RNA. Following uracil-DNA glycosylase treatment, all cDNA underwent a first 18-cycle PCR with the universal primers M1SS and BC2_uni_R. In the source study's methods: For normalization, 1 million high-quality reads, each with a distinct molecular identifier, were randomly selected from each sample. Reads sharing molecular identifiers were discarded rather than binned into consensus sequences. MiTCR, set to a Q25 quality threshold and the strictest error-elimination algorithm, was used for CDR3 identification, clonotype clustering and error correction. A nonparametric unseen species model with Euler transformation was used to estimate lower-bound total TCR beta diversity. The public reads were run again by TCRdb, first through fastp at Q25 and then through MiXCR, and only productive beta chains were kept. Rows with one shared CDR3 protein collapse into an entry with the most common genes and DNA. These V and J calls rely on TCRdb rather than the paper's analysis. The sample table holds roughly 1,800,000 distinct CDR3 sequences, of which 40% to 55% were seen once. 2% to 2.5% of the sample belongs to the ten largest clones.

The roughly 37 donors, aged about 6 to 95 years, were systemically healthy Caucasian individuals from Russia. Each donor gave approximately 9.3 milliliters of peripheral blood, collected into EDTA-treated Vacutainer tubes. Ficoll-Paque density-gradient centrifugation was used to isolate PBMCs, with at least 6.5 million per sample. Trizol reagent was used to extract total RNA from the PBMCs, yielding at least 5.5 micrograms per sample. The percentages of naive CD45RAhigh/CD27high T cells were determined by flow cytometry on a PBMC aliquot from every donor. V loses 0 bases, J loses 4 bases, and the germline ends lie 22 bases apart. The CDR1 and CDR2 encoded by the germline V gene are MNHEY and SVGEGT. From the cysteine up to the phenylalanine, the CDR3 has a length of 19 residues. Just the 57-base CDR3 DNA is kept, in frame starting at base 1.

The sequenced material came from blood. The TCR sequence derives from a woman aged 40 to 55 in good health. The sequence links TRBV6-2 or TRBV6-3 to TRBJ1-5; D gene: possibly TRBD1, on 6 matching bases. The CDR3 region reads CASSYSVRQGIGVNQPQHF. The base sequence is TGTGCCAGCAGTTACTCGGTAAGGCAGGGGATCGGGGTAAATCAGCCCCAGCATTTT.